The rows below give T cell receptor beta chains drawn from one sample of a study of blood T cell repertoires in COVID-19. Profiling relied on immunoSEQ multiplex PCR, and the TCRdb table lists in-frame clones only, not all of them. The data contain a few hundred thousand clones, around 90% of them singletons. Sequencing was performed on PBMCs or T cells enriched from blood (not recorded which). Receptor source: a woman under 30 with acute COVID-19. Both conserved end residues are part of each CDR3. The D gene is left open where the match is weak. Rows may omit the clone size; those that give it use once, few, many or a size class.

J: TRBJ1-6
D: NA
V: TRBV7-2
size: NA
DNA: TGTGCCAGCAGCTCCGTACCTAGCGACAATTCACCCCTCCACTTT
CDR3: CASSSVPSDNSPLHF

J: TRBJ1-2
D: TRBD1
V: TRBV9
size: NA
DNA: TGTGCCAGCAGCGGACAACAGGGGCTAGAGGGCTACACCTTC
CDR3: CASSGQQGLEGYTF

J: TRBJ2-7
D: TRBD2
V: TRBV6-1
size: NA
DNA: TGTGCCAGCAGTGAAGCGGGGACTAGCGGGAGCTACGAGCAGTACTTC
CDR3: CASSEAGTSGSYEQYF

J: TRBJ1-5
D: TRBD1
V: TRBV6-2/TRBV6-3
size: NA
DNA: TGTGCCAGCAGTTACCACCCGGACAGGGCGAATCAGCCCCAGCATTTT
CDR3: CASSYHPDRANQPQHF

J: TRBJ2-5
D: NA
V: TRBV5-5
size: NA
DNA: TGTGCCAGCAGTTCAGCCGGGACACAGCAAGAGACCCAGTACTTC
CDR3: CASSSAGTQQETQYF

J: TRBJ2-7
D: NA
V: TRBV27
size: NA
DNA: TGTGCCAGCAGTTTAGGACAGAACTACGAGCAGTACTTC
CDR3: CASSLGQNYEQYF

J: TRBJ1-4
D: NA
V: TRBV2
size: NA
DNA: TGTGCCAGCAGTGACATAGGGGATTCGGACGAAAAACTGTTTTTT
CDR3: CASSDIGDSDEKLFF

J: TRBJ1-5
D: NA
V: TRBV6-5
size: NA
DNA: TGTGCCAGCAGTTACTCGGAGGGGCGTGGGCCCCAGCATTTT
CDR3: CASSYSEGRGPQHF

J: TRBJ1-1
D: NA
V: TRBV28
size: once
DNA: TGTGCCACAGTTTACGACAGGAACACTGAAGCTTTCTTT
CDR3: CATVYDRNTEAFF

J: TRBJ2-5
D: NA
V: TRBV30
size: NA
DNA: TGTGCCTGGAGTGTACCGCGGGGTGGACCGGAGACCCAGTACTTC
CDR3: CAWSVPRGGPETQYF

J: TRBJ2-2
D: NA
V: TRBV19
size: NA
DNA: TGTGCCAGTAGTATAGTCCTCCGGAACACCGGGGAGCTGTTTTTT
CDR3: CASSIVLRNTGELFF

J: TRBJ1-5
D: NA
V: TRBV18
size: once
DNA: TGTGCCAGCTCACCCGAGGGTTCTCCTAGCAATCAGCCCCAGCATTTT
CDR3: CASSPEGSPSNQPQHF

J: TRBJ2-2
D: TRBD2
V: TRBV9
size: NA
DNA: TGTGCCAGCAGCGTAGCCCCTAGGAGCGGGAGAGGCGGGGAGCTGTTTTTT
CDR3: CASSVAPRSGRGGELFF

J: TRBJ2-3
D: TRBD1
V: TRBV9
size: NA
DNA: TGTGCCAGCAGCGGACGGGACAGGGGTTTGGCAGATACGCAGTATTTT
CDR3: CASSGRDRGLADTQYF

J: TRBJ2-1
D: TRBD1
V: TRBV7-6
size: NA
DNA: TGTGCCAGCAGCTCAAACAGGGGGCTCAATGAGCAGTTCTTC
CDR3: CASSSNRGLNEQFF

J: TRBJ1-1
D: NA
V: TRBV18
size: NA
DNA: TGTGCCAGCTCGGGGGGGAACACTGAAGCTTTCTTT
CDR3: CASSGGNTEAFF

J: TRBJ1-1
D: NA
V: TRBV30
size: NA
DNA: TGTGCCTGGAGTGTAGCGGGCGTTTTACATGGGGGTGTTGGTGGGGCCACTGAAGCTTTCTTT
CDR3: CAWSVAGVLHGGVGGATEAFF

J: TRBJ2-1
D: NA
V: TRBV25-1
size: NA
DNA: TGTGCCAGCAGTGCCCCGGGGGTGAAGCAGTTCTTC
CDR3: CASSAPGVKQFF

J: TRBJ2-1
D: NA
V: TRBV12-5
size: NA
DNA: TGTGCTAGTGGGTCAAGAAGCGGGAATGAGCAGTTCTTC
CDR3: CASGSRSGNEQFF

J: TRBJ2-2
D: NA
V: TRBV6-5
size: NA
DNA: TGTGCCGGCCGGGACTCATACACCGGGGAGCTGTTTTTT
CDR3: CAGRDSYTGELFF

J: TRBJ1-2
D: NA
V: TRBV5-1
size: NA
DNA: TGCGCCAGCAGCCACGGGTCTGATGGCTACACCTTC
CDR3: CASSHGSDGYTF

J: TRBJ2-1
D: NA
V: TRBV28
size: NA
DNA: TGTGCCAGCAGTTTCGTCCGCGGGGCCTCCTACAATGAGCAGTTCTTC
CDR3: CASSFVRGASYNEQFF

J: TRBJ2-7
D: TRBD1
V: TRBV27
size: NA
DNA: TGTGCCAGCAGTTTATGGACAGGGCAGACCTACGAGCAGTACTTC
CDR3: CASSLWTGQTYEQYF

J: TRBJ2-7
D: TRBD2
V: TRBV5-5
size: few
DNA: TGTGCCAGCAGCTTGTTAGCTAGCGGGAACTACGAGCAGTACTTC
CDR3: CASSLLASGNYEQYF

J: TRBJ1-2
D: TRBD1
V: TRBV29-1
size: NA
DNA: TGCAGCGTCTCACAGGGGATGGGGGGCTACACCTTC
CDR3: CSVSQGMGGYTF

J: TRBJ2-7
D: NA
V: TRBV5-3
size: NA
DNA: TGTGCCAGAAGCTCACAGGGCTACGAGCAGTACTTC
CDR3: CARSSQGYEQYF

J: TRBJ1-6
D: NA
V: TRBV5-1
size: once
DNA: TGCGCCACCAAGCCCTTTGGGACGGGGGATTCACCCCTCCACTTT
CDR3: CATKPFGTGDSPLHF

J: TRBJ2-7
D: NA
V: TRBV6-5
size: NA
DNA: TGTGCCAGCAGTTACTCGACGGGGAGGGAGCAGTACTTC
CDR3: CASSYSTGREQYF

J: TRBJ1-5
D: TRBD1
V: TRBV18
size: NA
DNA: TGTGCCAGCTCCGGGACAGGAGTCTATAGCAATCAGCCCCAGCATTTT
CDR3: CASSGTGVYSNQPQHF

J: TRBJ2-7
D: TRBD1
V: TRBV25-1
size: NA
DNA: TGTGCCAGCATGCCGGTATCAGGGGGAACATATGAGCAGTACTTC
CDR3: CASMPVSGGTYEQYF

J: TRBJ2-3
D: TRBD1
V: TRBV18
size: NA
DNA: TGTGCCAGCTCACCCCCACAGGGGGAGACGCAGTATTTT
CDR3: CASSPPQGETQYF

J: TRBJ2-6
D: NA
V: TRBV6-5
size: NA
DNA: TGTGCCAGCAGCTCAGGGGCGGCGGGGGCCAACGTCCTGACTTTC
CDR3: CASSSGAAGANVLTF

J: TRBJ1-2
D: NA
V: TRBV4-2
size: NA
DNA: TGTGCCAGCAGCCAATCCCGCCAGGGTGACGGCTACACCTTC
CDR3: CASSQSRQGDGYTF

J: TRBJ2-5
D: TRBD2
V: TRBV28
size: NA
DNA: TGTGCCAGCAGTCCTAACCCTCTAGCGGGTATCCAAGAGACCCAGTACTTC
CDR3: CASSPNPLAGIQETQYF

J: TRBJ2-1
D: TRBD2
V: TRBV13
size: NA
DNA: TGTGCCACCCAAACTAGCGCGAGTAGGAATGAGCAGTTCTTC
CDR3: CATQTSASRNEQFF

J: TRBJ2-1
D: NA
V: TRBV28
size: NA
DNA: TGTGCCCATAAGACAGACCCGCCTAATTCTGAGCAGTTCTTC
CDR3: CAHKTDPPNSEQFF

J: TRBJ1-6
D: TRBD1
V: TRBV25-1
size: NA
DNA: TGTGCCAGCAGTGGGACGGGACAGACGAATTCACCCCTCCACTTT
CDR3: CASSGTGQTNSPLHF

J: TRBJ2-3
D: NA
V: TRBV6-4
size: NA
DNA: TGTGCCAGCAGTGTTTCAGGCCACACAGATACGCAGTATTTT
CDR3: CASSVSGHTDTQYF

J: TRBJ1-1
D: NA
V: TRBV13
size: once
DNA: TGTGCCAGCACCCACACGGATGAGAGGGAAGCTTTCTTT
CDR3: CASTHTDEREAFF

J: TRBJ2-2
D: NA
V: TRBV5-4
size: NA
DNA: TGTGCCAGCAGCTCGGAATTGGGCGGAGGCACCGGGGAGCTGTTTTTT
CDR3: CASSSELGGGTGELFF

J: TRBJ1-2
D: NA
V: TRBV28
size: NA
DNA: TGTGCCAGCACGCCGGGGACTAACTATGGCTACACCTTC
CDR3: CASTPGTNYGYTF

J: TRBJ2-3
D: TRBD2
V: TRBV9
size: NA
DNA: TGTGCCAGCAGCCCAGGACTAGCGGGAGGCACAGATACGCAGTATTTT
CDR3: CASSPGLAGGTDTQYF

J: TRBJ2-1
D: NA
V: TRBV7-3
size: NA
DNA: TGTGCCAGCAGCTGGACTCCCTCCCCCTACAATGAGCAGTTCTTC
CDR3: CASSWTPSPYNEQFF

J: TRBJ2-7
D: NA
V: TRBV7-9
size: NA
DNA: TGTGCCAGCAGCAGGGAAGCTGGAGCCTACGAGCAGTACTTC
CDR3: CASSREAGAYEQYF

J: TRBJ2-2
D: TRBD2
V: TRBV28
size: once
DNA: TGTGCCAGCAGTTTGATGGGACTAGATCCCGGGGAGCTGTTTTTT
CDR3: CASSLMGLDPGELFF

J: TRBJ2-7
D: NA
V: TRBV3-1/TRBV3-2
size: NA
DNA: TGTGCCAGCAGCCAAGATAGGTCGGGACTTTCACTAGAGCAGTACTTC
CDR3: CASSQDRSGLSLEQYF